A selection of T cell receptor beta chains follows, all from one sample in a study of metastatic and nonmetastatic thyroid tumors. TCRdb recomputed clones from the PCR reads via MiXCR. The sample contains about 19,000 clones, roughly 26% of which appear only once. The sequencing sample was made of tumor tissue. Source of these receptors: a female donor with papillary thyroid cancer or a benign thyroid nodule (not recorded which). Some clones in this sample may be carry-over from other donors' samples. CDR3s include the opening cysteine and the closing phenylalanine or tryptophan. The D gene is left open where the match is weak. Size values are once, few and many counts, or a class for expanded clones, and some rows have none.

D gene,V gene,clone size,J gene,CDR3 protein,CDR3 DNA
NA,TRBV30,NA,TRBJ2-7,CAWMSTVLGEQYF,TGTGCCTGGATGAGCACGGTTTTGGGGGAGCAGTACTTC
NA,TRBV6-2/TRBV6-3,NA,TRBJ1-5,CASSYLAANQPQHF,TGTGCCAGCAGTTATCTGGCAGCTAATCAGCCCCAGCATTTT
NA,TRBV20-1,NA,TRBJ2-2,CSARDYSGHKDTGELFF,TGCAGTGCTAGAGATTATTCAGGGCATAAGGACACCGGGGAGCTGTTTTTT
NA,TRBV20-1,many,TRBJ2-3,CSARAGRSDTQYF,TGCAGTGCTAGAGCTGGAAGGTCAGATACGCAGTATTTT
TRBD2,TRBV4-1,many,TRBJ2-1,CASSQGSGSSSYNEQFF,TGCGCCAGCAGCCAGGGTAGCGGGTCTAGCTCCTACAATGAGCAGTTCTTC
NA,TRBV28,NA,TRBJ1-5,CASSFQGSRNQPQHF,TGTGCAAGCAGTTTCCAGGGGTCGCGAAATCAGCCCCAGCATTTT
NA,TRBV3-1,NA,TRBJ2-7,CASTAGSSTYEQYF,TGTGCCAGCACCGCAGGATCATCAACCTACGAGCAGTACTTC
TRBD2,TRBV20-1,NA,TRBJ2-5,CSAREVLAGGPGETQYF,TGCAGTGCTAGAGAAGTGCTAGCGGGAGGGCCGGGGGAGACCCAGTACTTC
TRBD1,TRBV20-1,NA,TRBJ1-5,CSASRQGLGNQPQHF,TGCAGTGCTAGCAGACAGGGGCTGGGCAATCAGCCCCAGCATTTT
NA,TRBV11-3,NA,TRBJ2-2,CASRTGPNTGELFF,TGTGCCAGCAGGACCGGGCCGAACACCGGGGAGCTGTTTTTT
NA,TRBV6-1,few,TRBJ1-3,CASSEAVESAGNTIYF,TGTGCCAGCAGTGAAGCGGTCGAATCGGCTGGAAACACCATATATTTT
NA,TRBV6-1,medium-sized,TRBJ2-7,CATLNQGSFDYEQYF,TGTGCCACCCTAAACCAGGGCTCTTTCGACTACGAGCAGTACTTC
TRBD2,TRBV6-1,NA,TRBJ2-7,CASRPLSGRGGYEQYF,TGTGCCAGCAGGCCACTTTCCGGGAGGGGAGGCTACGAGCAGTACTTC
NA,TRBV11-1,NA,TRBJ2-3,CASSFLSSGTDTQYF,TGTGCCAGCAGCTTTCTCTCCAGCGGCACAGATACGCAGTATTTT
NA,TRBV21-1,NA,TRBJ2-3,CASSEGISMASGVTDTQYF,TGTGCCAGCAGCGAGGGGATAAGTATGGCTAGCGGGGTTACAGATACGCAGTATTTT
TRBD1,TRBV5-6,NA,TRBJ2-3,CASRNRQGGTDTQYF,TGTGCCAGCAGAAATAGACAGGGGGGCACAGATACGCAGTATTTT
TRBD2,TRBV6-1,few,TRBJ2-4,CAISAPMSSGKNIQYF,TGTGCCATCAGTGCCCCGATGAGTAGCGGGAAAAACATTCAGTACTTC
NA,TRBV19,many,TRBJ2-7,CASASGGGSYEQYF,TGTGCCAGTGCGTCGGGGGGCGGGAGCTACGAGCAGTACTTC
TRBD2,TRBV20-1,many,TRBJ2-1,CSAASGGARSYNEQFF,TGCAGTGCTGCTAGCGGGGGGGCTAGGAGCTACAATGAGCAGTTCTTC
TRBD1,TRBV4-1,medium-sized,TRBJ2-1,CASSQEDRSYNEQFF,TGCGCCAGCAGCCAAGAGGACAGGTCCTACAATGAGCAGTTCTTC
TRBD2,TRBV7-3,NA,TRBJ2-7,CASSSGLDGSEQYF,TGTGCCAGCAGCTCGGGACTAGACGGCTCTGAGCAGTACTTC
TRBD1,TRBV27,medium-sized,TRBJ1-1,CASSDRQGWDTEAFF,TGTGCCAGCAGTGACCGACAGGGTTGGGACACTGAAGCTTTCTTT
TRBD1,TRBV20-1,medium-sized,TRBJ2-7,CSARPVKQGATSEQYF,TGCAGTGCTAGGCCCGTGAAACAGGGGGCGACCAGCGAGCAGTACTTC
NA,TRBV6-2/TRBV6-3,few,TRBJ2-1,CASRRGDEHFF,TGTGCCAGCCGCCGGGGTGATGAGCATTTCTTC
TRBD2,TRBV6-1,medium-sized,TRBJ2-1,CASSEEAGAYNEQFF,TGTGCCAGCAGTGAAGAAGCGGGAGCCTACAATGAGCAGTTCTTC
NA,TRBV30,few,TRBJ1-3,CAWSVESLTDTIYF,TGTGCCTGGAGTGTAGAGTCCCTCACGGACACCATATATTTT
NA,TRBV15,NA,TRBJ2-7,CATSRGGIYEQYF,TGTGCCACCAGCAGAGGTGGAATTTACGAGCAGTACTTC
TRBD1,TRBV11-2,NA,TRBJ2-1,CASSSYRGLPDEQFF,TGTGCCAGCAGCTCCTACAGGGGTCTGCCCGATGAGCAGTTCTTC
NA,TRBV5-1,NA,TRBJ2-6,CASSSGSGANVLTF,TGCGCCAGCAGTTCGGGTTCTGGGGCCAACGTCCTGACTTTC
TRBD1,TRBV5-6,many,TRBJ2-7,CASSVSGQGTGEQYF,TGTGCCAGCAGCGTGTCTGGACAGGGTACCGGCGAGCAGTACTTC
TRBD2,TRBV10-3,many,TRBJ2-1,CAISESGFSSGSGNEQFF,TGTGCCATCAGTGAGTCTGGATTCAGTAGCGGGAGTGGGAATGAGCAGTTCTTC
NA,TRBV30,medium-sized,TRBJ1-4,CAWSVGRINEKLFF,TGTGCCTGGAGTGTAGGCAGGATTAATGAAAAACTGTTTTTT
TRBD1,TRBV6-1,large,TRBJ1-1,CASSSNGQEGNTEAFF,TGTGCCAGCAGTTCAAATGGACAGGAAGGGAACACTGAAGCTTTCTTT
NA,TRBV30,NA,TRBJ1-2,CAWSDRGGTTF,TGTGCCTGGAGTGACCGGGGGGGTACGACCTTC
TRBD1,TRBV7-9,NA,TRBJ2-7,CASSSFRQGYEQYF,TGTGCCAGCAGCTCATTTCGACAGGGCTACGAGCAGTACTTC
NA,TRBV6-1,few,TRBJ2-7,CASSVEDGVHEQYF,TGTGCCAGCAGTGTAGAGGATGGAGTCCACGAGCAGTACTTC
NA,TRBV30,many,TRBJ2-2,CGWSRGNTGELFF,TGTGGTTGGAGTAGAGGGAACACCGGGGAGCTGTTTTTT
TRBD1,TRBV2,few,TRBJ1-2,CASSGGQGYGYTF,TGTGCCAGCAGCGGGGGACAGGGTTATGGCTACACCTTC
TRBD2,TRBV5-1,many,TRBJ2-1,CASRSGETYNEQFF,TGCGCCAGCAGGAGCGGGGAAACCTACAATGAGCAGTTCTTC
TRBD1,TRBV30,NA,TRBJ2-1,CAWTTDRTIYNEQFF,TGTGCCTGGACCACGGACAGGACAATCTACAATGAGCAGTTCTTC
NA,TRBV6-2/TRBV6-3,NA,TRBJ1-5,CASIPTPWGILYSNQPQHF,TGTGCCAGCATTCCCACCCCGTGGGGAATACTATATAGCAATCAGCCCCAGCATTTT
NA,TRBV28,NA,TRBJ2-2,CASSQNEETGELFF,TGTGCCAGCAGCCAGAATGAAGAGACCGGGGAGCTGTTTTTT
TRBD2,TRBV6-1,few,TRBJ2-7,CASSPTGGLLDEQYF,TGTGCCAGCAGCCCTACGGGGGGGCTTCTAGACGAGCAGTACTTC
NA,TRBV11-1,NA,TRBJ1-5,CASSLGGGGNNQPQHF,TGTGCCAGCAGCTTAGGCGGCGGGGGGAACAATCAGCCCCAGCATTTT
NA,TRBV20-1,many,TRBJ2-7,CSARDVKASEEQYF,TGCAGTGCTAGAGATGTGAAGGCGTCGGAGGAGCAGTACTTC
TRBD2,TRBV5-1,once,TRBJ2-1,CASSPTSESSYNEQFF,TGCGCCAGCAGCCCGACTAGCGAGAGCTCCTACAATGAGCAGTTCTTC
NA,TRBV20-1,NA,TRBJ2-4,CSASPGPPADIQYF,TGCAGTGCTAGCCCGGGACCCCCGGCGGACATTCAGTACTTC
NA,TRBV2,many,TRBJ2-7,CASRPVGAPRTYEQYF,TGTGCCAGCAGACCGGTCGGGGCCCCACGGACCTACGAGCAGTACTTC
NA,TRBV7-2,many,TRBJ1-1,CASSLGPNREAFF,TGTGCCAGCAGCTTGGGCCCCAACCGAGAAGCTTTCTTT
TRBD1,TRBV11-1,NA,TRBJ1-1,CASSLGDRGTEAFF,TGTGCCAGCAGCTTGGGGGACAGGGGGACTGAAGCTTTCTTT
TRBD2,TRBV6-4,NA,TRBJ2-3,CASRLPFKTSGRTSTDTQYF,TGTGCCAGCAGACTCCCCTTCAAGACTAGCGGGAGAACTAGCACAGATACGCAGTATTTT
TRBD1,TRBV7-9,many,TRBJ1-5,CASSSWTGTGSNQPQHF,TGTGCCAGCAGTTCTTGGACAGGGACCGGGAGCAATCAGCCCCAGCATTTT
NA,TRBV28,many,TRBJ2-1,CASSLGGGNEQFF,TGTGCCAGCAGTTTAGGAGGGGGCAATGAGCAGTTCTTC
TRBD1,TRBV20-1,NA,TRBJ2-3,CSADGTGPSGGADTQYF,TGCAGTGCCGACGGGACAGGGCCCTCCGGGGGCGCAGATACGCAGTATTTT
NA,TRBV11-3,once,TRBJ2-7,CASSLDPYEQYF,TGTGCCAGCAGCTTAGATCCGTACGAGCAGTACTTC